This is a list of T cell receptor beta chains from one sample in a study of shared clonotypes between healthy human individuals. Sequencing was performed with immunoSEQ multiplex PCR; in TCRdb, only in-frame clones are kept and a portion is missing. The table records roughly 2.5 million clones, approximately 94% of them present only once. The sequencing input was naive CD4+ T cells sorted from blood. Receptors were obtained from a man in his late teens or twenties in good health. CDR3s include the opening cysteine and the closing phenylalanine or tryptophan. A D gene is named only where the DNA matches it firmly. Size values are once, few and many counts, or a class for expanded clones, and some rows have none.

>-|TRBD2|TRBJ2-7|TRBV7-2
TGTGCCAGCAGCCCCCACTCGGGACTAGCGGGAGGGTCTCGGTACGAGCAGTACTTC
CASSPHSGLAGGSRYEQYF
>-|-|TRBJ2-5|TRBV2
TGTGCCAGCAGGGACCCTGAGGGGAAGACCCAGTACTTC
CASRDPEGKTQYF
>-|-|TRBJ2-3|TRBV14
TGTGCCAGCAGCCAAGATATAGTGAGGGTCCCGTCCACAGATACGCAGTATTTT
CASSQDIVRVPSTDTQYF
>once|TRBD2|TRBJ2-1|TRBV4-3
TGCGCCAGCAGCCAAGAATTTAGGCGGGAGGGCCCGGGTGAGCAGTTCTTC
CASSQEFRREGPGEQFF
>-|-|TRBJ2-4|TRBV27
TGTGCCAGCAGCGTCGCAGGGGGGCGAAACATTCAGTACTTC
CASSVAGGRNIQYF
>few|-|TRBJ1-6|TRBV7-7
TGTGCTAGCAGCTTAGACCGAAATTCACCCCTCCACTTT
CASSLDRNSPLHF
>once|TRBD1|TRBJ2-3|TRBV10-1
TGCGCCATCAATCGCGGGCCAGGGGGTGTTACGCAGTATTTT
CAINRGPGGVTQYF
>-|-|TRBJ1-6|TRBV6-1
TGTGCCAGCAGGACCGCTTATTCACCCCTCCACTTT
CASRTAYSPLHF
>-|TRBD2|TRBJ2-7|TRBV2
TGTGCCAGCACACTAGCGGAGACCTACGAGCAGTACTTC
CASTLAETYEQYF
>-|TRBD1|TRBJ2-3|TRBV11-2
TGTGCCAGCAGCTTAGCCGGACAGGCCACAGATACGCAGTATTTT
CASSLAGQATDTQYF
>-|-|TRBJ2-7|TRBV30
TGTGCCTGGAGTGTACGCCAGGGGGGCACCTACGAGCAGTACTTC
CAWSVRQGGTYEQYF
>-|-|TRBJ2-2|TRBV11-3
TGTGCCAGCAGCCGAGGGGGTTCGGACGTGAGGACCGGGGAGCTGTTTTTT
CASSRGGSDVRTGELFF
>once|-|TRBJ2-1|TRBV27
TGTGCCAGCAGTTTATTATATGCGGGGCGATCCTACAATGAGCAGTTCTTC
CASSLLYAGRSYNEQFF
>-|TRBD2|TRBJ2-7|TRBV6-5
TGTGCCAGCAGTTACTCGACTAGCGGGAGTAGGTACGAGCAGTACTTC
CASSYSTSGSRYEQYF
>-|-|TRBJ2-2|TRBV19
TGTGCCAGTAGTAGAGCCTCAGTAGACCTTGGCACCGGGGAGCTGTTTTTT
CASSRASVDLGTGELFF
>few|-|TRBJ1-5|TRBV18
TGTGCCAGCTCCAGCCAAGGGCAGGGTCAGCCCCAGCATTTT
CASSSQGQGQPQHF
>-|-|TRBJ2-1|TRBV19
TGTGCCAGTAGTATCTCTACAGGGAACTCCTACAATGAGCAGTTCTTC
CASSISTGNSYNEQFF
>-|-|TRBJ1-2|TRBV29-1
TGCAGCGTTGATCATCTGGAAGGCTACACCTTC
CSVDHLEGYTF
>-|-|TRBJ2-3|TRBV19
TGTGCCAGTAGTCTTGGCTTCACAGATACGCAGTATTTT
CASSLGFTDTQYF
>once|-|TRBJ2-4|TRBV4-3
TGCGCCAGCAGCCAAGCCGGACAGAACATTCAGTACTTC
CASSQAGQNIQYF
>-|-|TRBJ2-5|TRBV10-3
TGTGCCGCGCAGGGGTTTGCTCAAGAGACCCAGTACTTC
CAAQGFAQETQYF
>-|-|TRBJ2-7|TRBV19
TGTGCCAGTAGTCCCCGCCATGGGCCCTCCTACGAGCAGTACTTC
CASSPRHGPSYEQYF
>-|-|TRBJ1-6|TRBV30
TGTGCCCTTCAAGGGGCCCCAACGGATTCACCCCTCCACTTT
CALQGAPTDSPLHF
>-|-|TRBJ1-6|TRBV11-2
TGTGCCAGCAGCTTCGGACGGGATAATTCACCCCTCCACTTT
CASSFGRDNSPLHF
>-|-|TRBJ2-7|TRBV19
TGTGCCAGTAGATCCTTTGACAGGAAATCCTACGAGCAGTACTTC
CASRSFDRKSYEQYF
>-|TRBD2|TRBJ2-7|TRBV6-6
TGTGCCAGCAGCCGGGCGGGGGTCTCCTACGAGCAGTACTTC
CASSRAGVSYEQYF
>-|-|TRBJ1-2|TRBV4-3
TGCGCCAGCAGCCAAGTGGGCTCTACTAACTATGGCTACACCTTC
CASSQVGSTNYGYTF
>-|-|TRBJ1-2|TRBV18
TGTGCCAGCTCACCACCGTCCAGGATCTATGGCTACACCTTC
CASSPPSRIYGYTF
>-|-|TRBJ2-2|TRBV5-1
TGCGCCAGCAGCGTCGATAGCGCCGTCACCGGGGAGCTGTTTTTT
CASSVDSAVTGELFF
>-|TRBD1|TRBJ1-3|TRBV6-6
TGTGCCAGCAGTTACGACGGACAGGGCTCTGGAAACACCATATATTTT
CASSYDGQGSGNTIYF
>-|TRBD2|TRBJ2-7|TRBV10-3
TGTGCCATCAGGTCCGGGACTAGCTCCTACGAGCAGTACTTC
CAIRSGTSSYEQYF
>-|-|TRBJ2-5|TRBV7-6
TGTGCCAGCAGCTTAGGCAGCCTCCAAGAGACCCAGTACTTC
CASSLGSLQETQYF
>-|-|TRBJ2-7|TRBV18
TGTGCCAGCTCGGCCGACAGGCTTGGCGAGCAGTACTTC
CASSADRLGEQYF
>-|-|TRBJ1-1|TRBV6-6
TGTGCCAGCAGCAAGGAACCCCCTGGATACCTCGGAGCTTTCTTT
CASSKEPPGYLGAFF
>once|TRBD1|TRBJ1-2|TRBV28
TGTGCCAGCAGCCCCATCGCCGGGACAGGGAGGTCAGTAGGCTATGGCTACACCTTC
CASSPIAGTGRSVGYGYTF
>-|-|TRBJ2-2|TRBV11-2
TGTGCCAGCAGCCCTCACGGGGGCCCCGGGGAGCTGTTTTTT
CASSPHGGPGELFF
>few|TRBD1|TRBJ1-6|TRBV5-6
TGTGCCAGCAGCGACACCGGGACAGGGCGTTCACCCCTCCACTTT
CASSDTGTGRSPLHF
>few|TRBD1|TRBJ1-1|TRBV5-1
TGCGCCAGCAGCTTTACAGGGGACACTGAAGCTTTCTTT
CASSFTGDTEAFF
>-|-|TRBJ1-5|TRBV7-9
TGTGCCAGCAGCTTAGGGACGATGAATCAGCCCCAGCATTTT
CASSLGTMNQPQHF
>-|TRBD1|TRBJ1-1|TRBV30
TGTGCCTGGAGTGGACAGGGAGGTACTGAAGCTTTCTTT
CAWSGQGGTEAFF
>-|-|TRBJ2-1|TRBV11-1
TGTGCCAGCAGCTCCCTCTCCCCAGGAACCTCCTACAATGAGCAGTTCTTC
CASSSLSPGTSYNEQFF
>-|TRBD1|TRBJ2-2|TRBV7-2
TGTGCCAGCAGCTTAGCGGGCCAGGGGGTCGTCGGGGAGCTGTTTTTT
CASSLAGQGVVGELFF
>-|-|TRBJ2-3|TRBV6-5
TGTGCCAGCAGTTCCACGGTAACTACCACAGATACGCAGTATTTT
CASSSTVTTTDTQYF
>-|-|TRBJ2-3|TRBV6-4
TGTGCCAGCAGTGTTTCATTGGGGGATACGCAGTATTTT
CASSVSLGDTQYF